This TCR beta chain appears in the sequencing data of a study of T-cell reconstitution after alpha-beta-depleted transplantation in children. Preparation of the TCRbeta library was carried out with unique molecular identifiers. TCRdb reanalysed the PCR reads using MiXCR and keeps one entry per CDR3 protein. Altogether over 200,000 distinct CDR3 sequences are present, approximately 10% being singletons, with the ten largest covering 6.2%. The length of the CDR3 is 13 residues. Germline CDR1 is MNHEY and CDR2 is SMNVEV (reference sequence). Trimming shortened V by 2 bases and J by 10 bases, and 14 bases separated the two germline ends.

This clonotype was sampled from a human donor who donated a stem cell graft to a child with acute lymphoblastic leukemia. This specimen consisted of PBMCs from the stem cell graft donor, obtained from the stem cell graft. The chain recombines TRBV27 with TRBJ1-1; possible D gene TRBD1, 6 bases. CDR3 residues: CASSLPGQPRAFF. CDR3 coding DNA: TGTGCCAGCAGTTTACCCGGACAGCCCCGAGCTTTCTTT.